This T cell receptor (beta chain) was recorded in a study of blood T cell repertoires in COVID-19 (dated by TCRdb to the early 2020s). Background for the entire study: The collaborator samples originated in the United States, Italy and Spain and spanned the acute and convalescent phases of COVID-19. Subjects who had been exposed to COVID-19, were actively infected with it, or had recovered from it provided the deeply sampled blood TCRbeta repertoires that made up the dataset. Nearly every sample came with metadata listing a de-identified subject ID, COVID-19 status, age in years and sex. HLA class I and class II types, where available, came from metadata supplied by the sample provider rather than from assay-based typing. The prospective study material was composed of cDNA or gDNA derived from T cells, B-cell-depleted T cells, or PBMCs. Samples came from the ongoing ImmuneRACE study (first 160 participants) plus 1,254 subjects from 6 global collaborators. A freely available public database, intended as a resource for researchers studying the immune response to SARS-CoV-2, is where the repertoires were released.

Collaborating institutions collected whole blood in K2EDTA tubes following their own protocols. For TCRbeta analysis, collaborator samples were shipped as frozen whole blood, as isolated PBMCs, or as DNA extracted from either sample type. The germline V gene encodes CDR1 GTSNPN and CDR2 SVGIG (reference sequence). The germline ends are 13 bases apart after V is trimmed by 0 bases and J by 5 bases. Including cysteine and phenylalanine, the CDR3 has 15 amino acids. This entry keeps only the CDR3 DNA: 45 bases, framed from base 1. This clone appeared a single time. Its antigen has not been determined. The sample holds no much larger clone one base away, and base qualities are not on file. What the work shows at the level of the full study, not this receptor alone: Clinical and demographic metadata were provided uncurated, with the amount varying by source and participant.

TCRbeta CDR3 regions were amplified from genomic DNA by means of the immunoSEQ Assay, a bias-controlled multiplex PCR. For the original study's pipeline: Nucleated cell counts per sample were estimated from amplification of reference gene primers within the assay. Sequence reads were collapsed and filtered to measure the absolute abundance of every unique TCRbeta CDR3 rearrangement. Productive Simpson clonality was computed per sample as the square root of Simpson's diversity index over productive rearrangements. This is the immuneACCESS table as TCRdb keeps it, with only in-frame sequences that have V and J called. A part of the clones is gone; compared with another copy, unresolved V genes explain less than half, and the rest is unexplained. Clone size and V and J calls were adopted from that table, with D and trimming inferred from the DNA. This sample gives tens of thousands of clones in total; 86% of them show up just once. The top ten clones comprise 2% of the sample.

This TCR was recovered from a young man with acute or convalescent COVID-19. Recombination linked TRBV30 to TRBJ1-4; 5 matching bases give a weak D call of TRBD1. The sample comprised peripheral blood. CDR3 loop: CAWSVLGDENEKLFF. The DNA reads as follows: TGTGCCTGGAGTGTTCTAGGGGATGAGAATGAAAAACTGTTTTTT.